The 29 T cell receptor beta chains in this list originate from one sample, sequenced in a study of T cell changes during pregnancy in multiple sclerosis. Profiling relied on immunoSEQ multiplex PCR, and the TCRdb table lists in-frame clones only, not all of them. In the table there are roughly 87,000 clones, over 80% of which are singletons. Sample: PBMCs, taken in the first trimester of pregnancy. These TCRs come from a female donor in good health, serving as a control in a pregnancy study. Some clones in this sample may be carry-over from other donors' samples.

V usage is TRBV28 and J usage is TRBJ1-6; TRBD1 matches at 8 bases. This CDR3 is 17 amino acids long. J gave up 7 bases and V 1 base, and 9 bases lay outside the gene matches. CDR1 MDHEN and CDR2 SYDVKM come from the germline V gene. CDR3: CASSLFGWGTGNSPLHF. As DNA, the CDR3 is TGTGCCAGCAGTTTATTTGGCTGGGGGACAGGAAATTCACCCCTCCACTTT.

This clone was seen a few times. The J gene is TRBJ2-2, the V gene TRBV7-9, with D possibly matching TRBD2 (5 bases). The V gene lost 11 bases and the J gene lost 5 bases, with 12 bases spanning the gap. CDR1 is SEHNR and CDR2 is FQNEAQ in the germline V gene (reference sequence). This CDR3 region has 12 residues. Here the CDR3 DNA reads TGTGCCGGAGAGACGGGGACCGGGGAGCTGTTTTTT. Its translation: CAGETGTGELFF.

The rearrangement uses TRBV6-6 and TRBJ1-5, with TRBD1 as a possible D gene (5 bases). Germline V gene data show CDR1 as MNHNY and CDR2 as SVGAGI (reference sequence). V lost 6 bases, J lost 8 bases, and 23 bases lay in between. The CDR3 consists of 16 residues. In DNA form, the CDR3 reads TGTGCCAGCAGCAACGGGCCAGGGAGGGGCGCGGAGCCCCAGCATTTT. It yields the protein CASSNGPGRGAEPQHF.

This clone was seen once. CDR3: CASSLTGEDGYTF. The DNA of the CDR3 is TGTGCCAGCAGCTTAACAGGGGAAGATGGCTACACCTTC. V gene TRBV7-9 combines with J gene TRBJ1-2; TRBD1 agrees at 7 bases. Losses at the gene ends were 2 bases for V and 6 bases for J; bases not matched to a gene: 3. This CDR3 comprises 13 residues. The germline V gene encodes CDR1 SEHNR and CDR2 FQNEAQ (reference sequence).

V is TRBV29-1 and J is TRBJ1-4, with TRBD1 identical over 12 bases. The CDR3 consists of 16 residues. With 1 base clipped from V and 4 bases from J, the junction kept 4 bases outside the gene matches. Germline V CDR1 and CDR2: SQVTM, ANQGSEA. The CDR3 region has the DNA TGCAGCGTTGAAGGGGGACAGGGGGCGGTTAATGAAAAACTGTTTTTT. Translated: CSVEGGQGAVNEKLFF.

The CDR3, as DNA: TGTGCCAGCAGCCTAGTCCTTAATGAAAAACTGTTTTTT. Protein product: CASSLVLNEKLFF. The chain links TRBV7-9 to TRBJ1-4; no clear D gene. CDR1 SEHNR and CDR2 FQNEAQ come from the germline V gene (reference sequence). The CDR3 is 13 amino acids. V lost 5 bases and J lost 4, with 8 bases in between.

V and J are TRBV5-4 and TRBJ2-2, with TRBD2 as a possible D gene (5 bases). The CDR3 covers 14 residues. V lost 2 bases and J lost 2, with 7 bases in between. From germline, CDR1 is SGHNT and CDR2 YYREEE (reference sequence). CDR3 nucleotide sequence: TGTGCCAGCAGCTTCAGCGGCAACACCGGGGAGCTGTTTTTT. Its protein is CASSFSGNTGELFF.

This rearrangement joins TRBV5-1 to TRBJ2-5; 10 bases line up with TRBD2. Germline loops: CDR1 SGHRS, CDR2 YFSETQ. Trimming at V came to 1 base and at J to 4 bases, leaving 4 bases not matched to a gene. The CDR3 loop spans 15 amino acids. CDR3 protein: CASSLSSGGRETQYF. Here the CDR3 DNA reads TGCGCCAGCAGCTTGAGTAGCGGGGGGCGAGAGACCCAGTACTTC. The variable domain in full, with the rest retrieved from reference TRBV5-1 and TRBJ2-5, is KAGVTQTPRYLIKTRGQQVTLSCSPISGHRSVSWYQQTPGQGLQFLFEYFSETQRNKGNFPGRFSGRQFSNSRSEMNVSTLELGDSALYLCASSLSSGGRETQYFGPGTRLLVL.

About this clone itself: Other DNA sequences from this sample encode an identical CDR3 as well. The chain employs TRBV10-2 and TRBJ2-7; D gene ambiguous. V lost 6 bases and J 0 bases, leaving 12 bases between the germline ends. CDR3 size: 14 residues. Germline-derived CDR1 and CDR2 are WSHSY and SAAADI. CDR3: CASSATVSSYEQYF. CDR3 bases: TGCGCCAGCAGCGCAACGGTGAGCTCCTACGAGCAGTACTTC.

The J gene is TRBJ1-3, the V gene TRBV19; D perhaps matches TRBD1 (5 bases). The V gene's germline CDR1 is LNHDA and CDR2 SQIVND (reference sequence). There are 15 residues in the CDR3. Trimming took off 3 bases at V and 2 bases at J, with 11 bases between the two ends. The CDR3 bases are TGTGCCAGTAGTATCAGACAGCCTGCTGGAAACACCATATATTTT. Translation gives CASSIRQPAGNTIYF.

The CDR3 sequence is CASSLVQGASEQYF. The CDR3 DNA follows: TGCGCCAGCAGCTTGGTACAGGGGGCCTCCGAGCAGTACTTC. The chain recombines TRBV5-1 with TRBJ2-7; 9 bases are shared with TRBD1. The V gene end was trimmed by 0 bases and the J gene end by 6 bases; junction bases not matched to a gene: 4. The germline V gene encodes CDR1 SGHRS and CDR2 YFSETQ. CDR3 length equals 14 residues.

This clone was counted once. J is TRBJ1-6 and V is TRBV27; 10 bases line up with TRBD1. This CDR3 region has 22 residues. Per the germline V gene, CDR1 is MNHEY and CDR2 is SMNVEV (reference sequence). V trimming: 5 bases; J trimming: 0 bases; junction bases outside the gene matches: 19. The CDR3 spells CASSPRDRGPVMASSYNSPLHF. CDR3 nucleotide sequence: TGTGCCAGCAGTCCCAGAGACAGGGGGCCCGTGATGGCGAGCTCCTATAATTCACCCCTCCACTTT.

This clone was counted a single time. V and J are TRBV7-6 and TRBJ2-7, with a tentative D call TRBD2 (5 bases). V lost 3 bases, J lost 3 bases, and 6 bases lay in between. Per germline, CDR1 SGHVS and CDR2 FNYEAQ. This CDR3 is 12 amino acids long. The chain's CDR3 is CASSFRGYEQYF. The DNA of the CDR3 is TGTGCCAGCAGCTTCCGGGGCTACGAGCAGTACTTC. The full variable domain, with the rest looked up from reference TRBV7-6 and TRBJ2-7, is GAGVSQSPRYKVTKRGQDVALRCDPISGHVSLYWYRQALGQGPEFLTYFNYEAQQDKSGLPNDRFSAERPEGSISTLTIQRTEQRDSAMYRCASSFRGYEQYFGPGTRLTVT.

V and J are TRBV11-3 and TRBJ2-2; 9 positions agree with TRBD1. The CDR3 covers 16 residues. J lost 5 bases, V lost 1 base, and 5 bases had no gene match. In germline, CDR1 is SGHNT, CDR2 YENEEA. CDR3 nucleotides: TGTGCCAGCAGCTTAGGTGGGACAGGGAAAACCGGGGAGCTGTTTTTT. Encoded protein: CASSLGGTGKTGELFF.

The V gene is TRBV6-5, the J gene TRBJ1-1, with unresolved D. This CDR3 has 10 amino acids. The V gene's germline CDR1 is MNHEY and CDR2 SVGAGI. V lost 11 bases and J lost 1, with 5 bases in between. CDR3 bases: TGTGCCTGGCAGAACACTGAAGCTTTCTTT. Protein: CAWQNTEAFF.

The chain uses TRBV7-2 and TRBJ1-6; no clear D gene. The CDR3 is made up of 12 amino acids. Germline V CDR1 and CDR2: SGHTA, FQGNSA. Trimming took 5 bases from V and 10 from J, leaving 9 bases between them. The CDR3, as DNA: TGTGCCAGCAGCCATTTGGGCTCACCCCTCCACTTT. As protein: CASSHLGSPLHF.

This chain uses TRBV5-1 with TRBJ2-1; weak D call: TRBD2 (5 bases). The V gene lost 5 bases and the J gene lost 4 bases, with 10 bases spanning the gap. Germline CDR1 reads SGHRS; CDR2 reads YFSETQ. This CDR3 is built from 13 residues. Written as DNA, the CDR3 is TGCGCCAGCAGTCGCAGGACTTACAATGAGCAGTTCTTC. It translates to CASSRRTYNEQFF. Based on the CDR3 plus reference TRBV5-1 and TRBJ2-1, the full variable domain is KAGVTQTPRYLIKTRGQQVTLSCSPISGHRSVSWYQQTPGQGLQFLFEYFSETQRNKGNFPGRFSGRQFSNSRSEMNVSTLELGDSALYLCASSRRTYNEQFFGPGTRLTVL.

The rearrangement links TRBV2 to TRBJ2-5; 8 positions agree with TRBD2. In germline, CDR1 is SNHLY, CDR2 FYNNEI. CDR3 length: 15 residues. Unmatched junction bases numbered 9, after V lost 6 bases and J lost 3 bases. In DNA form, the CDR3 reads TGTGCCAGCAGACCGGGGGGGTTAGGAAAAGAGACCCAGTACTTC. Residues: CASRPGGLGKETQYF.

This chain connects TRBV28 to TRBJ2-5, with D maybe TRBD2 (5 bases). Germline loops: CDR1 MDHEN, CDR2 SYDVKM. CDR3 length: 15 amino acids. Trimming left V 5 bases short and J 5 bases short, with 18 bases between. The CDR3 is CASSPHEGRSETQYF. The CDR3 region has the DNA TGTGCCAGCAGTCCGCACGAGGGTCGGTCCGAGACCCAGTACTTC.

The chain couples TRBV9 to TRBJ2-3; 11 positions agree with TRBD2. V gave up 3 bases and J gave up 1 base; unmatched junction bases: 10. There are 18 residues in the CDR3. The germline V gene encodes CDR1 SGDLS and CDR2 YYNGEE. CDR3 amino acids: CASSERASGGQGTDTQYF. For the CDR3, the DNA is TGTGCCAGCAGCGAGAGGGCTAGCGGGGGGCAGGGCACAGATACGCAGTATTTT.

This chain joins TRBV4-1 and TRBJ2-7, with 9 bases lining up with TRBD1. Per germline, CDR1 MGHRA and CDR2 YSYEKL. The CDR3 spans 16 residues. V shed 5 bases and J 5 bases; nucleotides not matched to a gene: 13. CDR3 protein: CASSLSRDRVYHEQYF. The CDR3, as DNA: TGCGCCAGCAGCTTATCCCGGGACAGGGTCTACCACGAGCAGTACTTC.

The chain joins TRBV28 to TRBJ1-2, with 7 nucleotides matching TRBD1. Trimming took 6 bases from V and 2 from J; bases not matched to a gene: 6. The CDR3 is 14 amino acids. CDR1 is MDHEN and CDR2 is SYDVKM in the germline V gene. CDR3 protein: CASRSPTGNYGYTF. The DNA for the CDR3 is TGTGCCAGCAGAAGCCCGACAGGGAACTATGGCTACACCTTC.

This chain joins TRBV2 and TRBJ2-1; 11 positions match TRBD2. The germline V gene has CDR1 SNHLY and CDR2 FYNNEI. CDR3 length: 15 residues. Trimming took 4 bases from V and 6 from J; bases not matched to a gene: 5. For the CDR3, the DNA is TGTGCCAGCAGTGTATTAGCGGGGGGGCTCAATGAGCAGTTCTTC. It encodes CASSVLAGGLNEQFF.

This clone was detected a few times. V is TRBV11-2 and J is TRBJ2-7; maybe TRBD2 (6 bases). This CDR3 is built from 14 residues. V was cut by 4 bases and J by 2 bases, with 12 bases left in between. The V gene's germline CDR1 is SGHAT and CDR2 FQNNGV. CDR3 DNA sequence: TGTGCCAGCAGCTGGACGGGACTTGCCTACGAGCAGTACTTC. Residues: CASSWTGLAYEQYF.

The rearrangement links TRBV19 to TRBJ2-3, with TRBD2 matching over 9 bases. This CDR3 contains 15 residues. The V segment lost 6 bases and the J segment 4 bases; nucleotides outside the gene matches: 8. The V gene's germline CDR1 is LNHDA and CDR2 SQIVND (reference sequence). The chain's CDR3 is CASSGSGSFADTQYF. The CDR3 DNA follows: TGTGCCAGTAGCGGTAGCGGGAGTTTTGCAGATACGCAGTATTTT.

The V and J genes are TRBV2 and TRBJ2-2; TRBD2 matches at 16 bases. Germline CDR1 is SNHLY and CDR2 is FYNNEI. With 6 bases clipped from V and 4 bases from J, the junction kept 2 bases outside the gene matches. CDR3 length: 16 residues. The CDR3: CASRGTSGGATGELFF. CDR3 in DNA: TGTGCCAGCAGGGGGACTAGCGGGGGGGCCACCGGGGAGCTGTTTTTT.

The chain combines TRBV28 with TRBJ1-5; 7 positions match TRBD1. This CDR3 region has 13 residues. The germline V gene encodes CDR1 MDHEN and CDR2 SYDVKM. V shed 9 bases, J shed 4 bases, and the junction held 6 bases outside the gene matches. CDR3 nucleotide sequence: TGTGCCAGTACTCAGGGGGTTAATCAGCCCCAGCATTTT. Protein sequence: CASTQGVNQPQHF.

The chain has TRBV15 and TRBJ2-1, with a possible D match to TRBD2 (5 bases). V was trimmed by 0 bases and J by 3 bases, leaving 12 bases between them. Germline CDR1 reads LNHNV; CDR2 reads YYDKDF (reference sequence). The CDR3 is 16 amino acids. The CDR3 loop is CATSRDGEIGYNEQFF. In DNA, the CDR3 is TGTGCCACCAGCAGAGATGGGGAGATCGGCTACAATGAGCAGTTCTTC.

The J gene is TRBJ2-2, the V gene TRBV15; TRBD2 agrees at 7 bases. Germline CDR1 and CDR2: LNHNV and YYDKDF (reference sequence). J gave up 1 base and V 4 bases, and 3 bases lay outside the gene matches. The CDR3 is made up of 15 amino acids. CDR3 residues: CATSMGGWNTGELFF. The CDR3 region has the DNA TGTGCCACCAGCATGGGAGGGTGGAACACCGGGGAGCTGTTTTTT.